Below, one TCR beta chain is given with its context. What it binds is unknown. The data were produced by immunoSEQ multiplex PCR, yet TCRdb's version contains in-frame clones alone and is incomplete. The table shows about 140,000 clones, with 80% occurring only once. The CDR3 totals 14 residues. V lost 6 bases and J 3 bases, leaving 12 bases between the germline ends. Germline CDR1 and CDR2: ENHRY and SYGVKD. These data belong to a study of cytotoxic CD8 clonotypes in ibrutinib-treated CLL. Study-wide results and caveats: The study found public clonotypes uncommon, contracting or stable on treatment. Pretreatment clonality was elevated relative to age-matched healthy donors and paralleled circulating CD8+ T-cell counts.

The chain couples TRBV10-3 to TRBJ2-1, with D possibly being TRBD1 (6 bases). The clonotype originates from a human donor with chronic lymphocytic leukemia. The sequences come from PBMCs, collected after 36 months of ibrutinib treatment. CDR3 sequence reads: CAIRSGENYNEQFF. The DNA of the CDR3 is TGTGCCATCAGATCAGGGGAGAACTACAATGAGCAGTTCTTC.